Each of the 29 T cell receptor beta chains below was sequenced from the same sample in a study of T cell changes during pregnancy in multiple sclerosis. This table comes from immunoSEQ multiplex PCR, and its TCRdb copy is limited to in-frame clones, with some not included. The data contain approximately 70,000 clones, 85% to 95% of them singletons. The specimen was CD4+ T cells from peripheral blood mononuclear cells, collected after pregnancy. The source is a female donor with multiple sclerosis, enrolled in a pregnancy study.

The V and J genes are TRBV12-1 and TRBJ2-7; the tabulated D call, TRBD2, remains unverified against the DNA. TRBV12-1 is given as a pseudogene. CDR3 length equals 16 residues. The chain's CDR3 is CASSLGTNGRSYEQYF. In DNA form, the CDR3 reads TGTGCCAGCAGCCTAGGGACTAACGGTCGTTCCTACGAGCAGTACTTC.

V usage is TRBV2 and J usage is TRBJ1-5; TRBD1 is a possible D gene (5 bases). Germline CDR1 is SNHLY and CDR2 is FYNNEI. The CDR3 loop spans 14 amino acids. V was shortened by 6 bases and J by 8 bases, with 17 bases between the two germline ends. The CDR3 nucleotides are TGTGCCAGCAGCGCGACCCGATCGGGGGAGCCCCAGCATTTT. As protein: CASSATRSGEPQHF.

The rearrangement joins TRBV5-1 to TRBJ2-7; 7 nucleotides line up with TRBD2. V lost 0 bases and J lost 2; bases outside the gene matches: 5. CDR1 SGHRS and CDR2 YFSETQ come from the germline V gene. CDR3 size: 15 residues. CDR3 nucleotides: TGCGCCAGCAGCTTGGAGCCGGGACTAACCTACGAGCAGTACTTC. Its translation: CASSLEPGLTYEQYF.

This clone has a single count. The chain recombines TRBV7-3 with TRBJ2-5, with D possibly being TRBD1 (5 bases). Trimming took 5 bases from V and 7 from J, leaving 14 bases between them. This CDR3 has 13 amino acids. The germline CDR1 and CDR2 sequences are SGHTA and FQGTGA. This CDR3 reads CASSLNMGLTQYF. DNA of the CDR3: TGTGCCAGCAGCCTGAACATGGGGCTGACCCAGTACTTC.

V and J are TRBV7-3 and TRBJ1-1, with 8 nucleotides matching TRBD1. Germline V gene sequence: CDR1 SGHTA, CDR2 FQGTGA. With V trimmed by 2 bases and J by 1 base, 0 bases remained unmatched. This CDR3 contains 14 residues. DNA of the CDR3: TGTGCCAGCAGCTTACAGGGGGCGAACACTGAAGCTTTCTTT. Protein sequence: CASSLQGANTEAFF.

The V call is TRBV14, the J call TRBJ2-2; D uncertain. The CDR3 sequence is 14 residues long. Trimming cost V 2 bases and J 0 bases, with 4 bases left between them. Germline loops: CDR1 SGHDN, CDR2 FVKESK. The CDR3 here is CASSQITNTGELFF. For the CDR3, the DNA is TGTGCCAGCAGCCAAATCACGAACACCGGGGAGCTGTTTTTT.

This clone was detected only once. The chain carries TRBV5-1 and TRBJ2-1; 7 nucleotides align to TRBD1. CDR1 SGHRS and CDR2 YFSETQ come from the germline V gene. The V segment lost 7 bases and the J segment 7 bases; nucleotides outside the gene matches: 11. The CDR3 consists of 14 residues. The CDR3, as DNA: TGCGCCAGCGGAAGGACAGGTGGATTAAATGAGCAGTTCTTC. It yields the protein CASGRTGGLNEQFF.

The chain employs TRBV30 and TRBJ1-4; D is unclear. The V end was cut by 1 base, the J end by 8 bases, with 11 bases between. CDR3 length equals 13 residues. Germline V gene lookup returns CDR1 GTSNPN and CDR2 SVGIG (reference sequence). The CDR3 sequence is CAWSARRWEKLFF. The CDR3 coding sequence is TGTGCCTGGAGTGCGCGGAGGTGGGAAAAACTGTTTTTT.

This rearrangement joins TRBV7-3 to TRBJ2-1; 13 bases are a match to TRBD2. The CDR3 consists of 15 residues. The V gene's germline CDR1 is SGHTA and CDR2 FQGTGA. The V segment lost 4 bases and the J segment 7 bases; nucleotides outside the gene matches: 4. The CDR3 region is CASSSPGLAGNEQFF. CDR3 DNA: TGTGCCAGCAGCTCCCCGGGACTAGCGGGGAATGAGCAGTTCTTC.

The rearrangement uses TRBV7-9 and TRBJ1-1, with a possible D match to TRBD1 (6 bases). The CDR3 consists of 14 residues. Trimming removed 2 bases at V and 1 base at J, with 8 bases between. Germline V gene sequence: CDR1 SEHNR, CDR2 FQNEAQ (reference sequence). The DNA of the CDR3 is TGTGCCAGCAGCTTAACAGGGCGGAACACTGAAGCTTTCTTT. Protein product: CASSLTGRNTEAFF.

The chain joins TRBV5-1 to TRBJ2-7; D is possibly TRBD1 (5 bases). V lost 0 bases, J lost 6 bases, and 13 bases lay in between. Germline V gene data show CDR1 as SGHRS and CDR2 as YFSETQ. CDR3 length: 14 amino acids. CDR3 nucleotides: TGCGCCAGCAGCTTGGGCCAGGGTACTGGCGAGCAGTACTTC. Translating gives CASSLGQGTGEQYF.

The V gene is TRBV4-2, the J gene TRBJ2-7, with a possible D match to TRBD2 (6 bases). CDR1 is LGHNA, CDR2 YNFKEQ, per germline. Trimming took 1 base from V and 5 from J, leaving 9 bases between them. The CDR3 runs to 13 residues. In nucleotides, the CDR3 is TGTGCCAGCAGCCAAGTTCCGGGAGACGAGCAGTACTTC. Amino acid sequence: CASSQVPGDEQYF.

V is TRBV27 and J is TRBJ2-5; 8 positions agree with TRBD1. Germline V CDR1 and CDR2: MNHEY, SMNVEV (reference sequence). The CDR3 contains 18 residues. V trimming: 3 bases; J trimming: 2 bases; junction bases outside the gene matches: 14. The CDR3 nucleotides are TGTGCCAGCAGTTTCTCGTCAGGGGGCTGGGGGTGGCAAGAGACCCAGTACTTC. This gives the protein CASSFSSGGWGWQETQYF.

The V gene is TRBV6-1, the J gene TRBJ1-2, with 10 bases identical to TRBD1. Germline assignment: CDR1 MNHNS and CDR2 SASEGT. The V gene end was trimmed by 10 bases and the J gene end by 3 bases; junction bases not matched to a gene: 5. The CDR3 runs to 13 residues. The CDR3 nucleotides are TGTGCCACCGGGACAGGGGAGTACTATGGCTACACCTTC. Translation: CATGTGEYYGYTF.

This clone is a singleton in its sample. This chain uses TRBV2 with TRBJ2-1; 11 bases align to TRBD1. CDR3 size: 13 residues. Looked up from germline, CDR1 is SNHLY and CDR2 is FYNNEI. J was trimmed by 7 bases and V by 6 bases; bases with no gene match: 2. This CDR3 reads CASSRDRGNEQFF. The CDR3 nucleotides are TGTGCCAGCAGCAGGGACAGGGGGAATGAGCAGTTCTTC. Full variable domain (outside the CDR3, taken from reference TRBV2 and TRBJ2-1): EPEVTQTPSHQVTQMGQEVILRCVPISNHLYFYWYRQILGQKVEFLVSFYNNEISEKSEIFDDQFSVERPDGSNFTLKIRSTKLEDSAMYFCASSRDRGNEQFFGPGTRLTVL.

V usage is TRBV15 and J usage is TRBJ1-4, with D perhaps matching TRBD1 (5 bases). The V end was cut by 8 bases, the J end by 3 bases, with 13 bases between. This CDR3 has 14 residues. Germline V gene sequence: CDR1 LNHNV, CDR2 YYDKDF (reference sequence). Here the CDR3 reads CATQRGIPNEKLFF. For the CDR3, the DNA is TGTGCCACCCAAAGGGGCATACCTAATGAAAAACTGTTTTTT. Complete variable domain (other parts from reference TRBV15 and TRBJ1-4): DAMVIQNPRYQVTQFGKPVTLSCSQTLNHNVMYWYQQKSSQAPKLLFHYYDKDFNNEADTPDNFQSRRPNTSFCFLDIRSPGLGDTAMYLCATQRGIPNEKLFFGSGTQLSVL.

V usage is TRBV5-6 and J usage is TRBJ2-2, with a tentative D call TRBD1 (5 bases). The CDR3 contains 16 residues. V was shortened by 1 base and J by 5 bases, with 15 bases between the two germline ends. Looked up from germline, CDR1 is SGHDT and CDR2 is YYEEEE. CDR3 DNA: TGTGCCAGCAGCTTGAGGATGGCAGGGCAAACCGGGGAGCTGTTTTTT. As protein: CASSLRMAGQTGELFF.

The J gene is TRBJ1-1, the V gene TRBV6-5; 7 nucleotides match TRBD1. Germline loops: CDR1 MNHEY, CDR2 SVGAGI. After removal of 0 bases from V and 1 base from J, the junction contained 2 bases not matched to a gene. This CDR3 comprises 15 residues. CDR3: CASSYSGDRNTEAFF. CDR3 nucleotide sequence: TGTGCCAGCAGTTACTCGGGGGACAGGAACACTGAAGCTTTCTTT.

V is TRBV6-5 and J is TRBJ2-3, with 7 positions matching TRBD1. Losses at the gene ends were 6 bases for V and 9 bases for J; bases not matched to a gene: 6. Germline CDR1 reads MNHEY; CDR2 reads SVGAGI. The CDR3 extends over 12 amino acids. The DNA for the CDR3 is TGTGCCAGCAGAGGACAGGCCCAAACGCAGTATTTT. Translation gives CASRGQAQTQYF.

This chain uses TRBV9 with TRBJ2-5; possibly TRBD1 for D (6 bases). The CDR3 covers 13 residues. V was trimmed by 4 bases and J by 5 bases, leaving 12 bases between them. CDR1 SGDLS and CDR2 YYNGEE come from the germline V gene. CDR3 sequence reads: CASSPGVRETQYF. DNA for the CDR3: TGTGCCAGCAGCCCAGGGGTGCGGGAGACCCAGTACTTC.

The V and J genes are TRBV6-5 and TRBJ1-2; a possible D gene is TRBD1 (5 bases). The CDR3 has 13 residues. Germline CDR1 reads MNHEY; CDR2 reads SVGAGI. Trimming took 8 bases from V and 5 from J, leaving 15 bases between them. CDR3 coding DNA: TGTGCCAGCCGGGGCGGGGGAGGATATGGCTACACCTTC. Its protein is CASRGGGGYGYTF.

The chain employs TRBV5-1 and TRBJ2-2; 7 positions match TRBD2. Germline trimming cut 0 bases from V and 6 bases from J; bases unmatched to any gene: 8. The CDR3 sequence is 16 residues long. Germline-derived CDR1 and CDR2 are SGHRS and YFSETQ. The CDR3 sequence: CASSLAAAGWSGELFF. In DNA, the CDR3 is TGCGCCAGCAGCTTGGCCGCAGCGGGGTGGTCCGGGGAGCTGTTTTTT.

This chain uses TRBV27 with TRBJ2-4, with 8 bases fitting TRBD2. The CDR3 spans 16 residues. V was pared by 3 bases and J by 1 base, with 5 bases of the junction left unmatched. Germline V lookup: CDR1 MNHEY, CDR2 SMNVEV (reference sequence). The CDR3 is CASSFGGARAKNIQYF. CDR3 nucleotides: TGTGCCAGCAGTTTCGGGGGGGCACGGGCCAAAAACATTCAGTACTTC.

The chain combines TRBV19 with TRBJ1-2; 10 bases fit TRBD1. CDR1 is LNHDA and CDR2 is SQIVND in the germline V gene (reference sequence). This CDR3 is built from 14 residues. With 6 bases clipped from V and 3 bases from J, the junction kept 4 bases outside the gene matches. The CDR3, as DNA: TGTGCCAGTAGAACCGGGACAGGGGACTATGGCTACACCTTC. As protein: CASRTGTGDYGYTF.

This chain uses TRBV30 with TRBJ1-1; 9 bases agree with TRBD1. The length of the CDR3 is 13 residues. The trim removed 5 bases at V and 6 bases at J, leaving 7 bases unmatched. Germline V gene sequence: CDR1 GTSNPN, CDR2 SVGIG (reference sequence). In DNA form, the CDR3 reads TGTGCCTGGGAGGACAGGGGTTACGCTGAAGCTTTCTTT. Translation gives CAWEDRGYAEAFF.

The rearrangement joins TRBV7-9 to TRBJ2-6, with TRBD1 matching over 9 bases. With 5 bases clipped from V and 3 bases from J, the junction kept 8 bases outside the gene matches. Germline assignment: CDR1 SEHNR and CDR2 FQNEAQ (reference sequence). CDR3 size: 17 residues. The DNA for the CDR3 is TGTGCCAGCAGCCCCTGGACAGGGGTGATTGGGGCCAACGTCCTGACTTTC. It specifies CASSPWTGVIGANVLTF.

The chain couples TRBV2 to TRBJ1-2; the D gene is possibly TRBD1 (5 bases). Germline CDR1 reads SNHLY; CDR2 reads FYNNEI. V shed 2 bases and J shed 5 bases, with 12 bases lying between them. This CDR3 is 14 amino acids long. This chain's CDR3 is CASSEQGKLYGYTF. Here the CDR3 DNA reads TGTGCCAGCAGTGAACAGGGTAAATTGTATGGCTACACCTTC. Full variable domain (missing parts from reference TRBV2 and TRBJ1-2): EPEVTQTPSHQVTQMGQEVILRCVPISNHLYFYWYRQILGQKVEFLVSFYNNEISEKSEIFDDQFSVERPDGSNFTLKIRSTKLEDSAMYFCASSEQGKLYGYTFGSGTRLTVV.

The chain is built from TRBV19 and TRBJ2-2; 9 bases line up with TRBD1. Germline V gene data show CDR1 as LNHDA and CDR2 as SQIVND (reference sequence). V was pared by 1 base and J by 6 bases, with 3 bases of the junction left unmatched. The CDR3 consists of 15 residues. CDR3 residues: CASSIAQGAAGELFF. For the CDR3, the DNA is TGTGCCAGTAGTATAGCACAGGGGGCGGCCGGGGAGCTGTTTTTT.

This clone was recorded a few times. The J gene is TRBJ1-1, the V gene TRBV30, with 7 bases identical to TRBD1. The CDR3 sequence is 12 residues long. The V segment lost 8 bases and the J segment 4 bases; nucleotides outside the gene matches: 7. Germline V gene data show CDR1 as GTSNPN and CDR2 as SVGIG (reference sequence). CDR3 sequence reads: CATRQGGTEAFF. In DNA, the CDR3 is TGTGCCACGCGGCAGGGGGGCACTGAAGCTTTCTTT.